Below, one T cell receptor (beta chain) is given with its context. The same CDR3 also results from other DNA sequences found in this sample. The sample belongs to a study of T cells in tuberculosis. V was pared by 0 bases and J by 3 bases, with 3 bases of the junction left unmatched. Germline V lookup: CDR1 SGHRS, CDR2 YFSETQ. The CDR3 covers 15 residues. Data came from immunoSEQ multiplex PCR; TCRdb stores just in-frame clones and leaves some out. The table shows 35,000 to 50,000 clones, with roughly 94% occurring only once. The rearrangement uses TRBV5-1 and TRBJ2-1; 7 bases line up with TRBD2. Sequencing input: PBMCs. The TCR originated in a donor aged 10-30 years with latent tuberculosis or without tuberculosis infection. Some clones in this sample may be carry-over from other donors' samples. The DNA of the CDR3 is TGCGCCAGCAGCTTGGGGCTAGCGGACTACAATGAGCAGTTCTTC. As protein: CASSLGLADYNEQFF.